This T cell receptor (beta chain) was captured by sequencing in a study of cytomegalovirus exposure and HLA in healthy donors. Across the study: A subsequent analysis stated that the 120 or so validation repertoires were run on the same platform as the approximately 700 first-cohort repertoires. Overall study findings and caveats: Generally TCR sequences proved uncommon, though certain public TCRs appeared in numerous donors.

As concerns this clone: Its target is not known.

Here immunoSEQ multiplex PCR was the method, and the copy in TCRdb shows in-frame clones only, minus some. The sample records about 250,000 clones, just under 90% being singletons. This CDR3 region has 14 residues. Germline assignment: CDR1 MNHEY and CDR2 SVGAGI. V was cut by 0 bases and J by 5 bases, with 11 bases left in between. The donors were members of the approximately 110-subject validation cohort (separate from the roughly 680-subject first cohort). The receptor comes from a man between 18 and 29 years old in good health and CMV-seronegative. The sequenced material came from PBMCs. V is TRBV6-5 and J is TRBJ2-7; TRBD2 might be the D (6 bases). CDR3 protein: CASSYSASVDEQYF. The CDR3 bases are TGTGCCAGCAGTTACTCGGCTAGCGTCGACGAGCAGTACTTC.